The subject of this entry is one T cell receptor beta chain. The antigen is unknown. The data were produced by immunoSEQ multiplex PCR, yet TCRdb's version contains in-frame clones alone and is incomplete. The sample contains about 350,000 clones, around 89% of which appear only once. Germline-derived CDR1 and CDR2 are LNHDA and SQIVND (reference sequence). Germline trimming cut 4 bases from V and 2 bases from J; bases unmatched to any gene: 7. The CDR3 covers 16 residues. As for treatment: roughly 19 received Ad26.COV2.S at low or high dose, single or two shots; about 5 received placebo; per-sample allocation not given. Sampling occurred on day 63 after the first vaccine or placebo injection. These data belong to a study of Ad26.COV2.S vaccination and SARS-CoV-2 variants. About the research overall: The donor participated in the COV1001 trial, in its Ad26.COV2.S arm. Each vaccinee took Ad26.COV2.S intramuscularly, once or twice 56 days apart.

Study conclusions and caveats: In vaccinated individuals, spike-specific CD8+ and CD4+ T cell responses reportedly displayed substantial breadth.

The rearrangement uses TRBV19 and TRBJ2-7, with 11 bases fitting TRBD2. The source material was peripheral blood, sampled in a trial of Ad26.COV2.S vaccine versus placebo. This receptor was identified in a person between 18 and 59 years old who received the Ad26.COV2.S COVID-19 vaccine or a placebo. The CDR3 spells CASSTTGLAVPYEQYF. The CDR3 bases are TGTGCCAGTAGTACCACGGGACTAGCGGTACCCTACGAGCAGTACTTC.